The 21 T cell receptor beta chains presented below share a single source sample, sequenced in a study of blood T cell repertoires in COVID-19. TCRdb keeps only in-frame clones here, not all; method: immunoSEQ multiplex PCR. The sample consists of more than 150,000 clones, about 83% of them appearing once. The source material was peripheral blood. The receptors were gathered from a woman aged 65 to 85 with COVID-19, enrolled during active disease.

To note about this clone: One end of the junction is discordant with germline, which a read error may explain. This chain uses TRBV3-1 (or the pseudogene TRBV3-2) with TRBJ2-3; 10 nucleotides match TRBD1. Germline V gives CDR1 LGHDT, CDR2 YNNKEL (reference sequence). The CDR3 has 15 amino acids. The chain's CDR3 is CASSRIRTGGQWRHF. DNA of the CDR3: TGTGCCAGCAGCCGAATTAGGACAGGGGGACAATGGAGGCATTTT.

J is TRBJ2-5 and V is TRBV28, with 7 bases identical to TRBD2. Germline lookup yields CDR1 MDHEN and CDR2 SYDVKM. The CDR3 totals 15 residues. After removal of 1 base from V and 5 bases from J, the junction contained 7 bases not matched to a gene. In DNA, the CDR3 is TGTGCCAGCAGTTTATTCGTGGGAGGGGATGAGACCCAGTACTTC. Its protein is CASSLFVGGDETQYF.

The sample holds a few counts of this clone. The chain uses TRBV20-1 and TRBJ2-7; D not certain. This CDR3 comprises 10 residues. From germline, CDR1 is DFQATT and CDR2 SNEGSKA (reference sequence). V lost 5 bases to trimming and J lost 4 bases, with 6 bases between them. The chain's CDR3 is CSARVYEQYF. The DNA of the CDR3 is TGCAGTGCTCGGGTGTACGAGCAGTACTTC.

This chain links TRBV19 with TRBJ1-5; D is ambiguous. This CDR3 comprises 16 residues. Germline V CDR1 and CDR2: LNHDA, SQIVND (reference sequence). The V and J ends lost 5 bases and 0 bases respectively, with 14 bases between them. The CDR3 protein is CASSFRTVDSNQPQHF. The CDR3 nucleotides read TGTGCCAGTAGTTTCCGGACTGTTGATAGCAATCAGCCCCAGCATTTT.

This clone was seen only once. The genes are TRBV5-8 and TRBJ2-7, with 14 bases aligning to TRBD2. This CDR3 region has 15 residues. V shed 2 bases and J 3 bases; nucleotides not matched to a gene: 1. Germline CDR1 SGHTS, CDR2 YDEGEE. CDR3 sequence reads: CASSFGLAGGYEQYF. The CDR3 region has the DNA TGTGCCAGCAGCTTCGGACTAGCGGGAGGCTACGAGCAGTACTTC.

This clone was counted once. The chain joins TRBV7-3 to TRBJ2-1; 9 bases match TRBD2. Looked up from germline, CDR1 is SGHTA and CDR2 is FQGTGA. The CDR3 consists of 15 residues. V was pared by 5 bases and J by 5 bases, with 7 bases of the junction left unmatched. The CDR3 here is CASSRRLAEDNEQFF. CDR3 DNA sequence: TGTGCCAGCAGCCGCCGACTAGCGGAGGACAATGAGCAGTTCTTC.

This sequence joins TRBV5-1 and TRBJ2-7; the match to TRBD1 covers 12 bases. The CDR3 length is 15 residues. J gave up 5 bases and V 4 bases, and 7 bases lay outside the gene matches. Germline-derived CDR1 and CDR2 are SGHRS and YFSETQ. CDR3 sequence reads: CASSPTGQGAHEQYF. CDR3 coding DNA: TGCGCCAGCAGCCCCACGGGACAGGGGGCACACGAGCAGTACTTC.

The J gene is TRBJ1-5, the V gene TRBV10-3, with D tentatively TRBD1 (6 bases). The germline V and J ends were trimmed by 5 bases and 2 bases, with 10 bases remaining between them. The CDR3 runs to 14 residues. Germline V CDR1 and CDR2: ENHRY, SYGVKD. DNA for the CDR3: TGTGCCATCAGTCAGGGGATTGGCAATCAGCCCCAGCATTTT. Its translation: CAISQGIGNQPQHF.

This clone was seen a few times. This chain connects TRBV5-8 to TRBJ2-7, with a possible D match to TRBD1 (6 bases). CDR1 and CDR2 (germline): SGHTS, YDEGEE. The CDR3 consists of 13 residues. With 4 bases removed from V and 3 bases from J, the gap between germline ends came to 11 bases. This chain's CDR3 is CASSLKQGYEQYF. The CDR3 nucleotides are TGTGCCAGCAGCCTCAAACAGGGCTACGAGCAGTACTTC.

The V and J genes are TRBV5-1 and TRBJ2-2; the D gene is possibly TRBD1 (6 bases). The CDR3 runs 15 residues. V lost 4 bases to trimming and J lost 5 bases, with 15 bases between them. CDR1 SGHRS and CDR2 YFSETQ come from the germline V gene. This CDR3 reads CASSRGQPITGELFF. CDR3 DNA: TGCGCCAGCAGCCGAGGACAGCCAATTACCGGGGAGCTGTTTTTT.

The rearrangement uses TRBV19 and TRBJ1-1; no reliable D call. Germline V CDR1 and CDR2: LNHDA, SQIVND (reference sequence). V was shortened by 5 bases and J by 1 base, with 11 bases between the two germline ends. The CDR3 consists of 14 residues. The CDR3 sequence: CASSSRGANTEAFF. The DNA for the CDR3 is TGTGCCAGTAGTTCTCGCGGTGCGAACACTGAAGCTTTCTTT.

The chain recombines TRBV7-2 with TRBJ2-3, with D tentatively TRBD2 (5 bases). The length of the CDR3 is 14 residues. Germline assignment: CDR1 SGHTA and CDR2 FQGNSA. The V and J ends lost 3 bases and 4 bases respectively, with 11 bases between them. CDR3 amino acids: CASSFNGIPDTQYF. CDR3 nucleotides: TGTGCCAGCAGCTTTAACGGGATCCCAGATACGCAGTATTTT.

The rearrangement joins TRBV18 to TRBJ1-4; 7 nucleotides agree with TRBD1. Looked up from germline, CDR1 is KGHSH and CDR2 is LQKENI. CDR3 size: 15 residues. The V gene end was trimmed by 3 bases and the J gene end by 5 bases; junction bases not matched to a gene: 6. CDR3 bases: TGTGCCAGCTCACCTATGGGACAGCAAAATGAAAAACTGTTTTTT. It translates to CASSPMGQQNEKLFF.

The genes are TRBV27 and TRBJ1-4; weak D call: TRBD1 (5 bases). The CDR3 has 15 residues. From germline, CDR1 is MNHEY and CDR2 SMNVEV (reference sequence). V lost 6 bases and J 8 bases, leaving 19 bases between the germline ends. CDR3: CASRPPGQGLEKLFF. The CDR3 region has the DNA TGTGCCAGCAGGCCCCCCGGACAAGGATTAGAAAAACTGTTTTTT.

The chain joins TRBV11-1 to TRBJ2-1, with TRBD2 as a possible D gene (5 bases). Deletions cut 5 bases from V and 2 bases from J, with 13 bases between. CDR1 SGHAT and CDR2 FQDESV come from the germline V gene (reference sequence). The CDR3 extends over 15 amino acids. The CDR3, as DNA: TGTGCCAGCAGCCGAACTAGTTGGGCCTACAATGAGCAGTTCTTC. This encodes CASSRTSWAYNEQFF.

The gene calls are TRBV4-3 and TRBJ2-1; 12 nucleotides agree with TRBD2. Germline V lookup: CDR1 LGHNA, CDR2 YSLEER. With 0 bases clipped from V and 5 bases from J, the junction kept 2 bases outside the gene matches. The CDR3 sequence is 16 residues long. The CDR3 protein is CASSQELAGGHNEQFF. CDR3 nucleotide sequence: TGCGCCAGCAGCCAAGAACTAGCGGGAGGTCACAATGAGCAGTTCTTC.

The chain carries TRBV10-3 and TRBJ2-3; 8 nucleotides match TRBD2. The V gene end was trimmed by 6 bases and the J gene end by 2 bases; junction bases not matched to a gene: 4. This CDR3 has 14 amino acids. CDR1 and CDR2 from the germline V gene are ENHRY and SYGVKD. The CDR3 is CAIRTSGPTDTQYF. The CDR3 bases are TGTGCCATCAGAACTAGCGGCCCCACAGATACGCAGTATTTT.

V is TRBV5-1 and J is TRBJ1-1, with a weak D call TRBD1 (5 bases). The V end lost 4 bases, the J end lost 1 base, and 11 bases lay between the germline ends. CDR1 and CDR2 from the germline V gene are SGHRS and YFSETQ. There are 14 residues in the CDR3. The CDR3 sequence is CASSPPGQNTEAFF. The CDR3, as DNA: TGCGCCAGCAGCCCTCCAGGGCAGAACACTGAAGCTTTCTTT.

In DNA form, the CDR3 reads TGTGCCAGCAACCTGCAACAGGGGAGCTCCTACGAGCAGTACTTC. It codes for CASNLQQGSSYEQYF. V usage is TRBV28 and J usage is TRBJ2-7; 7 bases match TRBD1. Trimming cost V 7 bases and J 0 bases; bases outside gene matches: 9. Per the germline V gene, CDR1 is MDHEN and CDR2 is SYDVKM. The CDR3 has 15 residues.

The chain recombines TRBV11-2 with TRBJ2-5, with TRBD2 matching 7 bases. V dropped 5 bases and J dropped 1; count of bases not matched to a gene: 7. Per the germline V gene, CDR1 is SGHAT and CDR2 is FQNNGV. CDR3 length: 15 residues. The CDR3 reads CASSPSGVIQETQYF. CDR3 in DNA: TGTGCCAGCAGCCCAAGCGGGGTCATCCAAGAGACCCAGTACTTC.

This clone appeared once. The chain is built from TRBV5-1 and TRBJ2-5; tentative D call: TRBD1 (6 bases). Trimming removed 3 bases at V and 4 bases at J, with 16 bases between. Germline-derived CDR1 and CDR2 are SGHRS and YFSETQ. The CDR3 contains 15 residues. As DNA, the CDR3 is TGCGCCAGCAGCTCGTCACAGGGATGGGGAGAGACCCAGTACTTC. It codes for CASSSSQGWGETQYF.